Below, one T cell receptor beta chain is given with its context. PCR primers comprised 60 Vbeta and 13 Jbeta primers. Sequencing used immunoSEQ multiplex PCR; TCRdb keeps in-frame clones, though not all of them. The table records 150,000 to 200,000 clones, more than 80% of them present only once. This sample was taken from a study of cytomegalovirus exposure and HLA in healthy donors. This CDR3 spans 13 amino acids. Germline CDR1 and CDR2: SEHNR and FQNEAQ (reference sequence). Between the trimmed V and J ends, which lost 5 bases and 2 bases, there was a span of 10 bases. The specimen was PBMCs. The source of this sequence is a boy under 18 in good health and CMV-seronegative. This sequence joins TRBV7-9 and TRBJ2-7, with D tentatively TRBD1 (6 bases). The CDR3 nucleotides read TGTGCCAGCAGCCGGGACAAGACCTACGAGCAGTACTTC. Residues: CASSRDKTYEQYF.